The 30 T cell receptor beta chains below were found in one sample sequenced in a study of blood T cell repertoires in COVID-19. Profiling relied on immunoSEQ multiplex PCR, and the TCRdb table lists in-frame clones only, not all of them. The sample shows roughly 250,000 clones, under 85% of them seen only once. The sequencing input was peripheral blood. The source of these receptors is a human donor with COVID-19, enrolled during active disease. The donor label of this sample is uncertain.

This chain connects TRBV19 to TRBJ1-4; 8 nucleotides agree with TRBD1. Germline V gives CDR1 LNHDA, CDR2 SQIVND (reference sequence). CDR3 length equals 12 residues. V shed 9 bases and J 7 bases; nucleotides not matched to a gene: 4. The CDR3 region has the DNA TGTGCCAGCGCAGGGGGCCCTGAAAAACTGTTTTTT. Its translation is CASAGGPEKLFF.

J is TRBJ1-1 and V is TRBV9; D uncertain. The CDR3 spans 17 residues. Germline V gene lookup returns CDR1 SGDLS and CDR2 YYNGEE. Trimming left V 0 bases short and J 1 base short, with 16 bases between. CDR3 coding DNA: TGTGCCAGCAGCGTAGTCAGAGACGGGTTTCGGAACACTGAAGCTTTCTTT. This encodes CASSVVRDGFRNTEAFF.

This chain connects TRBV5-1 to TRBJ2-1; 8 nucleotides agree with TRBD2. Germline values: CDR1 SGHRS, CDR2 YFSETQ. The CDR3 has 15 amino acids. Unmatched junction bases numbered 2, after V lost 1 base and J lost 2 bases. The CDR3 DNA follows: TGCGCCAGCAGCTTGATAGCGGGACCCTACAATGAGCAGTTCTTC. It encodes CASSLIAGPYNEQFF.

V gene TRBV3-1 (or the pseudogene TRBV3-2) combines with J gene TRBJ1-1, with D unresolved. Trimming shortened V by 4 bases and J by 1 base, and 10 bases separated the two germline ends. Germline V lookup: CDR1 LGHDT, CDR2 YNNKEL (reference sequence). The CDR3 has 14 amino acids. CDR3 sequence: CASSPLGANTEAFF. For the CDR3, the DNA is TGTGCCAGCAGCCCATTGGGAGCGAACACTGAAGCTTTCTTT.

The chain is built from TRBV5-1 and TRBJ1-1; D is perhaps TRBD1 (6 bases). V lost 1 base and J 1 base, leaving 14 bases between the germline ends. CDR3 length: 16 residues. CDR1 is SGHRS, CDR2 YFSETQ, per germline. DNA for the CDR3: TGCGCCAGCAGCTTGAGTCCGCGGACAGAGAACACTGAAGCTTTCTTT. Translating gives CASSLSPRTENTEAFF.

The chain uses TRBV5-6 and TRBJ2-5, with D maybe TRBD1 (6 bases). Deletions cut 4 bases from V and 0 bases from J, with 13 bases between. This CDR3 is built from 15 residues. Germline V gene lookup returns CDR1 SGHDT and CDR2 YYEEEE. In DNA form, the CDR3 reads TGTGCCAGCAGCGGGTGGACAGTGTACCAAGAGACCCAGTACTTC. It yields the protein CASSGWTVYQETQYF.

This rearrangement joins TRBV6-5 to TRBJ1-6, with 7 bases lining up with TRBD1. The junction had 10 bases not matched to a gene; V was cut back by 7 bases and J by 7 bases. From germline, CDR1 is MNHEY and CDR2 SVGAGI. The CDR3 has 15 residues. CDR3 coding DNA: TGTGCCAGCACCCCGGGACAGTCTGGAAATTCACCCCTCCACTTT. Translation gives CASTPGQSGNSPLHF.

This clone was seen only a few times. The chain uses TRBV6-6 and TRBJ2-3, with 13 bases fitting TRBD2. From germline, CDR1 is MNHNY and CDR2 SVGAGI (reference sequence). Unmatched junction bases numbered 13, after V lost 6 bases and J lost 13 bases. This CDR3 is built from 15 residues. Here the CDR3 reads CASRVGTSGIDREYF. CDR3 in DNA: TGTGCCAGCAGGGTCGGGACTAGCGGGATTGATAGGGAGTATTTT.

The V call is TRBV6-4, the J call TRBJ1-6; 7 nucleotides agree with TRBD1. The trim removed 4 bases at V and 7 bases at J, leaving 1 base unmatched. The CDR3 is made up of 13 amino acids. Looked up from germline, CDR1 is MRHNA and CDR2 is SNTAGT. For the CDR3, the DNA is TGTGCCAGCAGTGCGGGACAGAATTCACCCCTCCACTTT. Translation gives CASSAGQNSPLHF.

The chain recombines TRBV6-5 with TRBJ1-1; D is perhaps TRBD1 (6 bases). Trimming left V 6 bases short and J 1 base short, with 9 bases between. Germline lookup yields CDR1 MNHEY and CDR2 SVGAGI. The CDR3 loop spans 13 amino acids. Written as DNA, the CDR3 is TGTGCCAGCAGCCCGACAGGGAACACTGAAGCTTTCTTT. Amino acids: CASSPTGNTEAFF.

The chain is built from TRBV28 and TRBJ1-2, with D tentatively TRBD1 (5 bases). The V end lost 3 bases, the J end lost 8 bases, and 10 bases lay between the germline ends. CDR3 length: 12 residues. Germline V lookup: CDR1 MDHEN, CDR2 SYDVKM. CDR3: CASSLPQGGYTF. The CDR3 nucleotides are TGTGCCAGCAGTTTGCCCCAGGGCGGCTACACCTTC.

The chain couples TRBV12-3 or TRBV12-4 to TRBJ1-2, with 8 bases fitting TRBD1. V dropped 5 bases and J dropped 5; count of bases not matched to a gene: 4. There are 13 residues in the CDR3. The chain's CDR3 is CASSEQGGYGYTF. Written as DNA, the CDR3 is TGTGCCAGCAGTGAACAGGGGGGGTATGGCTACACCTTC.

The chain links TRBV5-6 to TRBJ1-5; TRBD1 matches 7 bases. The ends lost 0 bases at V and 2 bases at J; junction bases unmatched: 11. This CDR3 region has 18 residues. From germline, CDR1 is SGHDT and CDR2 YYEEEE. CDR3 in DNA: TGTGCCAGCAGCTTGGTCCTAACAGGGGATCATCGCAATCAGCCCCAGCATTTT. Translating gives CASSLVLTGDHRNQPQHF.

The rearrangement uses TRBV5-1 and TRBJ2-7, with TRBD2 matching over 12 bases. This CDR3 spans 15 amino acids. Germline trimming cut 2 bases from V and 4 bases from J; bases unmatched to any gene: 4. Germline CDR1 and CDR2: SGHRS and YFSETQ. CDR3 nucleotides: TGCGCCAGCAGCTTCCTAGCGGGAGGGAATTACGAGCAGTACTTC. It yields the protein CASSFLAGGNYEQYF.

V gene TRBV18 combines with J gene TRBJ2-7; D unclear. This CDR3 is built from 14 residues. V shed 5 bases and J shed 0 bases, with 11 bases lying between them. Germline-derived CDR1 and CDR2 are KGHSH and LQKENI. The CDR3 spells CASSTTDGSYEQYF. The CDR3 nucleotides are TGTGCCAGCTCAACCACAGACGGCTCCTACGAGCAGTACTTC.

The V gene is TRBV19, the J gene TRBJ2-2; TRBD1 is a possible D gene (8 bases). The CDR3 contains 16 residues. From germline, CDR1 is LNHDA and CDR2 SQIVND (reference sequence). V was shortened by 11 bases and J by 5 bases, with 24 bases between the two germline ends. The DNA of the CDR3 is TGTGCCCCCCGAAGGGGGGGGCAGGGGGCTACCGGGGAGCTGTTTTTT. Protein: CAPRRGGQGATGELFF.

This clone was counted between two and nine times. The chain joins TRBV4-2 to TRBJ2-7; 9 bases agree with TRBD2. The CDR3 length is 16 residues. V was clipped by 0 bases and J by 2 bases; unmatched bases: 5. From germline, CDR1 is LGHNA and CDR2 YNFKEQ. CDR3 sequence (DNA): TGTGCCAGCAGCCAAGATAGGACTAGCGCGGCCTACGAGCAGTACTTC. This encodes CASSQDRTSAAYEQYF.

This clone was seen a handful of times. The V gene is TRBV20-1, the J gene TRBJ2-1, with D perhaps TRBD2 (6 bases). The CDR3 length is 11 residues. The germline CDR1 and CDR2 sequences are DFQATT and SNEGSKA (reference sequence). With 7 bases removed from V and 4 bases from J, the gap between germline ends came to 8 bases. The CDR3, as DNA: TGCAGTGGGCTAGCGTACAATGAGCAGTTCTTC. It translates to CSGLAYNEQFF.

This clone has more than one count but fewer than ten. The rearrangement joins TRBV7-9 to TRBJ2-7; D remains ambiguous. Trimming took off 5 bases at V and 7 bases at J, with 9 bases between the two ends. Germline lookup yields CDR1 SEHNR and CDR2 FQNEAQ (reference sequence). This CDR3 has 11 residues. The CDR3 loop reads CASSREWEQYF. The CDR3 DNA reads TGTGCCAGCAGCCGAGAGTGGGAGCAGTACTTC.

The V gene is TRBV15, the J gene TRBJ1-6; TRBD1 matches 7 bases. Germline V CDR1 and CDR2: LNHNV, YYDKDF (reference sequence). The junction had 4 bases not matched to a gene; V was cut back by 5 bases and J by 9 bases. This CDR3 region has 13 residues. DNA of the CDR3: TGTGCCACCAGCCAGGGGGTTAGTTCACCCCTCCACTTT. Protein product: CATSQGVSSPLHF.

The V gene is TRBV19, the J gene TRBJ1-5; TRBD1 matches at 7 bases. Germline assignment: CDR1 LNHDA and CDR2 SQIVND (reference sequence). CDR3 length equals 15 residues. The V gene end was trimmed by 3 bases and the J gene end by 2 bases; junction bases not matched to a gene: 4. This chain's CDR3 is CASSIGGGGNQPQHF. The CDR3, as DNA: TGTGCCAGTAGTATCGGAGGGGGCGGCAATCAGCCCCAGCATTTT. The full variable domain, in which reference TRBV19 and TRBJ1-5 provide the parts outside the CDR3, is DGGITQSPKYLFRKEGQNVTLSCEQNLNHDAMYWYRQDPGQGLRLIYYSQIVNDFQKGDIAEGYSVSREKKESFPLTVTSAQKNPTAFYLCASSIGGGGNQPQHFGDGTRLSIL.

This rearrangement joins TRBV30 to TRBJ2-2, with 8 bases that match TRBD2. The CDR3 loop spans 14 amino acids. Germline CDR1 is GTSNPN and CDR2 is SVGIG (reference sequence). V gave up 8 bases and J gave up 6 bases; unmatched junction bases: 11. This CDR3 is CARDPGTSPGELFF. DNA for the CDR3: TGTGCCCGGGATCCCGGGACTAGTCCCGGGGAGCTGTTTTTT.

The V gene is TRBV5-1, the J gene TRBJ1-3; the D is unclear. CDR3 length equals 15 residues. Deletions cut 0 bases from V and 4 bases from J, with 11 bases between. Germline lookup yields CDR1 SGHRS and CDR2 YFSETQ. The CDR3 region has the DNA TGCGCCAGCAGCTTGGCCACGGGGTCCGGAAACACCATATATTTT. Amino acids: CASSLATGSGNTIYF.

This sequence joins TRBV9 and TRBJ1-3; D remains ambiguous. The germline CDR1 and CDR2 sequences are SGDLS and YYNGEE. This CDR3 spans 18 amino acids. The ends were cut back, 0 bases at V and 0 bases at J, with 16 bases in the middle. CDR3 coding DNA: TGTGCCAGCAGCGTAGATGTGGGAGGACTGTACTCTGGAAACACCATATATTTT. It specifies CASSVDVGGLYSGNTIYF.

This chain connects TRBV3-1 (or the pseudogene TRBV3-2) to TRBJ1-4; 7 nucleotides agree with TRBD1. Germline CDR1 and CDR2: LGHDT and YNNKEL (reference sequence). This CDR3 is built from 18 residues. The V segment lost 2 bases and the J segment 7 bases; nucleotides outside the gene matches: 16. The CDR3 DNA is TGTGCCAGCAGCCAAAAATTCTTTATCGGGACAGTTTCTGAAAAACTGTTTTTT. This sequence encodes CASSQKFFIGTVSEKLFF.

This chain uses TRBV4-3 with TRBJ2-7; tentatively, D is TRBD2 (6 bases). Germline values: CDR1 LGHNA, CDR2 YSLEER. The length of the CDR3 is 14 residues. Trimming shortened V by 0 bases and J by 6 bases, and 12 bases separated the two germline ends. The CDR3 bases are TGCGCCAGCAGCCAAGATCCGGGGAGGCGCGAGCAGTACTTC. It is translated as CASSQDPGRREQYF.

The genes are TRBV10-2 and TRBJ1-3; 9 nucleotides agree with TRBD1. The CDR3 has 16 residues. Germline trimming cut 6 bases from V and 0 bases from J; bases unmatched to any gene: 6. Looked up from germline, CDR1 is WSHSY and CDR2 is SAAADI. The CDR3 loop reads CASRAPGQGSGNTIYF. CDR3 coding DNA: TGCGCCAGCAGAGCTCCGGGACAGGGCTCTGGAAACACCATATATTTT.

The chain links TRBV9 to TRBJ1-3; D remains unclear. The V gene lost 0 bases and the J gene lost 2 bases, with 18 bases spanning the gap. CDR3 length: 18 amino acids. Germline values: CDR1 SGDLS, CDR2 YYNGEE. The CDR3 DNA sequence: TGTGCCAGCAGCGTAGCTGGATCCAGTGGGCTCGCTGGAAACACCATATATTTT. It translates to CASSVAGSSGLAGNTIYF.

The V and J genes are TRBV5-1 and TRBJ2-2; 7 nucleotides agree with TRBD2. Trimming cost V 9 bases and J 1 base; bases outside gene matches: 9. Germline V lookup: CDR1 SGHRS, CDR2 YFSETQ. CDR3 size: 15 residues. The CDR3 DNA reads TGCGCCACCAAATCGCTAGCGGAGAACACCGGGGAGCTGTTTTTT. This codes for CATKSLAENTGELFF.

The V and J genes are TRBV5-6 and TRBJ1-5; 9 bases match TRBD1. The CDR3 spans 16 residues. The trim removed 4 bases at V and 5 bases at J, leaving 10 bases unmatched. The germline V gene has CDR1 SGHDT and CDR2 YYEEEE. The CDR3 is CASSLTGTGLDQPQHF. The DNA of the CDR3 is TGTGCCAGCAGCCTGACCGGGACAGGGTTGGATCAGCCCCAGCATTTT.